These 10 T cell receptor beta chains were all obtained from the same sample, sequenced in a study of cytomegalovirus exposure and HLA in healthy donors. Primers for the PCR totalled 60 Vbeta and 13 Jbeta. The table came from immunoSEQ multiplex PCR; TCRdb's copy has only in-frame clones and leaves some out. The table lists 130,000 or so clones, around 78% of them singletons. The sample was PBMCs. These receptors were obtained from a woman between 40 and 50 years old in good health and CMV-seronegative.

Of note for this clone: At one of its ends the junction is not consistent with the germline gene, which may arise from a read error. The chain combines TRBV4-2 with TRBJ2-6; possible D gene TRBD1, 5 bases. The germline CDR1 and CDR2 sequences are LGHNA and YNFKEQ. This CDR3 spans 16 amino acids. The CDR3 region is CASSQDLGAGANGLTF. Here the CDR3 DNA reads TGTGCCAGCAGCCAAGATTTAGGAGCTGGGGCCAACGGCCTGACTTTC.

V and J are TRBV27 and TRBJ2-7, with TRBD1 matching over 9 bases. CDR1 and CDR2 from the germline V gene are MNHEY and SMNVEV (reference sequence). This CDR3 is built from 14 residues. The ends lost 2 bases at V and 7 bases at J; junction bases unmatched: 6. This CDR3 reads CASSLGQGFGEQYF. The CDR3 bases are TGTGCCAGCAGTTTAGGACAGGGGTTCGGGGAGCAGTACTTC.

In its sample, this clone was seen a few times. The V call is TRBV27, the J call TRBJ1-3; TRBD1 is a possible D gene (5 bases). The V end was cut by 1 base, the J end by 3 bases, with 7 bases between. This CDR3 comprises 14 residues. Germline CDR1 reads MNHEY; CDR2 reads SMNVEV (reference sequence). CDR3 loop: CASSLFGGGNTIYF. The CDR3, as DNA: TGTGCCAGCAGTTTATTCGGGGGTGGAAACACCATATATTTT.

This sequence joins TRBV18 and TRBJ1-2; D is unclear. V was cut by 5 bases and J by 6 bases, with 10 bases left in between. This CDR3 is 12 amino acids long. CDR1 and CDR2 from the germline V gene are KGHSH and LQKENI. The DNA for the CDR3 is TGTGCCAGCTCAAGCGGAGAGGATGGCTACACCTTC. Amino acid sequence: CASSSGEDGYTF.

With respect to this clone: One junction end disagrees with the germline gene, perhaps due to a read error. The chain has TRBV28 and TRBJ2-4; 9 nucleotides line up with TRBD1. Germline CDR1 and CDR2: MDHEN and SYDVKM. The CDR3 spans 15 residues. The CDR3, as DNA: TGTGCCAGCAGTTCCGCCGGGACAGGGAAAAACAGTCAGTACTTC. It translates to CASSSAGTGKNSQYF.

The rearrangement uses TRBV4-1 and TRBJ2-5; 8 bases are a match to TRBD2. With 9 bases clipped from V and 5 bases from J, the junction kept 8 bases outside the gene matches. In germline, CDR1 is MGHRA, CDR2 YSYEKL. The CDR3 consists of 13 residues. The CDR3 DNA reads as TGCGCCAGTGCGGGGACTAGACGCGAGACCCAGTACTTC. Encoded protein: CASAGTRRETQYF.

The rearrangement joins TRBV5-6 to TRBJ1-4, with D possibly TRBD1 on 5 matching bases. This CDR3 comprises 15 residues. In germline, CDR1 is SGHDT, CDR2 YYEEEE. Trimming shortened V by 1 base and J by 1 base, and 8 bases separated the two germline ends. This CDR3 reads CASSLFGGTNEKLFF. In nucleotides, the CDR3 is TGTGCCAGCAGCTTGTTCGGGGGAACTAATGAAAAACTGTTTTTT.

This rearrangement joins TRBV23-1 to TRBJ2-1, with 11 positions matching TRBD2. TRBV23-1 counts as an open reading frame of uncertain function. The CDR3 sequence is 15 residues long. Unmatched junction bases numbered 9, after V lost 10 bases and J lost 4 bases. CDR3 in amino acids: CATASGTSGYNEQFF. In nucleotides, the CDR3 is TGCGCCACCGCCTCCGGGACTAGCGGTTACAATGAGCAGTTCTTC.

The genes are TRBV5-4 and TRBJ1-4, with D possibly being TRBD1 (6 bases). V lost 4 bases and J 6 bases, leaving 13 bases between the germline ends. Germline CDR1 SGHNT, CDR2 YYREEE (reference sequence). This CDR3 is 14 amino acids long. The CDR3 DNA follows: TGTGCCAGCAGCCCCAGGGGCCTTGATGAAAAACTGTTTTTT. It is translated as CASSPRGLDEKLFF.

The J gene is TRBJ2-1, the V gene TRBV15; 14 bases match TRBD2. With V trimmed by 3 bases and J by 7 bases, 2 bases remained unmatched. The CDR3 length is 15 residues. Germline CDR1 LNHNV, CDR2 YYDKDF (reference sequence). The CDR3 reads CATSRRTSGRNEQFF. The CDR3, as DNA: TGTGCCACCAGCAGGAGGACTAGCGGGAGGAATGAGCAGTTCTTC.